A single sample gave rise to the 7 T cell receptor beta chains below, sequenced in a study of blood T cell repertoires in COVID-19. Method: immunoSEQ multiplex PCR; TCRdb's copy keeps in-frame clones and lacks some. Of hundreds of thousands of clones listed, roughly nine tenths are singletons. Sequenced: PBMCs or T cells enriched from blood (not recorded which). Source of these receptors: a young woman who had recovered from COVID-19.

The rearrangement links TRBV30 to TRBJ2-1, with TRBD1 matching 8 bases. The CDR3 runs to 15 residues. Germline lookup yields CDR1 GTSNPN and CDR2 SVGIG (reference sequence). The V segment lost 4 bases and the J segment 0 bases; nucleotides outside the gene matches: 5. CDR3 in amino acids: CAWTSGQVSYNEQFF. The CDR3 nucleotides read TGTGCCTGGACCTCGGGACAGGTCTCCTACAATGAGCAGTTCTTC.

This clone was counted many times. This chain joins TRBV6-6 and TRBJ1-3; TRBD1 is a possible D gene (5 bases). The V end lost 5 bases, the J end lost 0 bases, and 20 bases lay between the germline ends. CDR3 length: 18 residues. CDR1 is MNHNY and CDR2 is SVGAGI in the germline V gene (reference sequence). CDR3 sequence: CASSPLLLLGGSGNTIYF. The CDR3 bases are TGTGCCAGCAGTCCCCTATTGCTTCTGGGGGGCTCTGGAAACACCATATATTTT.

The chain joins TRBV27 to TRBJ2-1; tentatively, D is TRBD1 (5 bases). CDR1 is MNHEY, CDR2 SMNVEV, per germline (reference sequence). The CDR3 is made up of 17 amino acids. Trimming shortened V by 6 bases and J by 9 bases, and 27 bases separated the two germline ends. DNA for the CDR3: TGTGCCAGCAGCTTGGCGTTAGGGGAAGTTGGCTTTGGTGAGCAGTTCTTC. Protein sequence: CASSLALGEVGFGEQFF.

CDR3 sequence: CATSDSNYGYTF. CDR3 coding DNA: TGTGCCACCAGTGACAGTAACTATGGCTACACCTTC. J is TRBJ1-2 and V is TRBV24-1; no clear D. Trimming pared 4 bases from V and 1 base from J, leaving 3 bases between. The CDR3 is 12 residues long. Germline CDR1 KGHDR, CDR2 SFDVKD.

In this sample, this clone turned up once. CDR3 sequence: CASKAGEHNEQFF. The CDR3, as DNA: TGTGCCAGCAAGGCGGGGGAGCACAATGAGCAGTTCTTC. This chain connects TRBV2 to TRBJ2-1; 7 nucleotides match TRBD2. This CDR3 region has 13 residues. The germline V gene has CDR1 SNHLY and CDR2 FYNNEI. Losses at the gene ends were 7 bases for V and 5 bases for J; bases not matched to a gene: 5. The full variable domain, rest sourced from reference TRBV2 and TRBJ2-1, is EPEVTQTPSHQVTQMGQEVILRCVPISNHLYFYWYRQILGQKVEFLVSFYNNEISEKSEIFDDQFSVERPDGSNFTLKIRSTKLEDSAMYFCASKAGEHNEQFFGPGTRLTVL.

The J gene is TRBJ2-3, the V gene TRBV28; tentatively, D is TRBD2 (5 bases). The CDR3 loop spans 14 amino acids. Germline-derived CDR1 and CDR2 are MDHEN and SYDVKM. Trimming removed 5 bases from V and 3 bases from J, with 12 bases in between. In DNA form, the CDR3 reads TGTGCCAGCAGTCCGACCCCGGGGACAGATACGCAGTATTTT. This encodes CASSPTPGTDTQYF.

J is TRBJ2-5 and V is TRBV5-1; TRBD1 might be the D (5 bases). V was clipped by 4 bases and J by 0 bases, with 10 bases between them. CDR1 and CDR2 (germline): SGHRS, YFSETQ. The CDR3 has 14 residues. The CDR3 DNA is TGCGCCAGCAGCCCCCAGGGTTACCAAGAGACCCAGTACTTC. Translation: CASSPQGYQETQYF.